The 24 T cell receptor beta chains below all came from one sample that was sequenced in a study of T cells expressing NK-cell markers. From the 5' RACE reads, TCRdb lists one entry per CDR3 protein and no DNA. This table lists a few hundred thousand distinct CDR3 sequences. Sequenced sample: blood T cells: a sorted CD56 or NKG2C T cell subset, CD4+ or CD8+ T cells, or bulk PBMC T cells (not recorded which). The receptors originated from a man aged 18 to 69 in good health.

This sequence joins TRBV5-4 and TRBJ2-5; without DNA, the TCRdb call of TRBD1 cannot be checked. CDR1 is SGHNT, CDR2 YYREEE, per germline (reference sequence). The CDR3 extends over 15 amino acids. The CDR3 loop reads CASSARQGARETQYF. The full variable domain, with the rest looked up from reference TRBV5-4 and TRBJ2-5, is ETGVTQSPTHLIKTRGQQVTLRCSSQSGHNTVSWYQQALGQGPQFIFQYYREEENGRGNFPPRFSGLQFPNYSSELNVNALELDDSALYLCASSARQGARETQYFGPGTRLLVL.

The chain carries TRBV7-6 and TRBJ1-4; TCRdb names TRBD1, which stays unverified in the absence of DNA. The germline V gene has CDR1 SGHVS and CDR2 FNYEAQ. CDR3 length: 14 residues. This chain's CDR3 is CASSLIPGGEKLFF. Based on the CDR3 plus reference TRBV7-6 and TRBJ1-4, the full variable domain is GAGVSQSPRYKVTKRGQDVALRCDPISGHVSLYWYRQALGQGPEFLTYFNYEAQQDKSGLPNDRFSAERPEGSISTLTIQRTEQRDSAMYRCASSLIPGGEKLFFGSGTQLSVL.

V usage is TRBV12-3 or TRBV12-4 and J usage is TRBJ1-3. The CDR3 covers 12 residues. CDR3 loop: CASSQRGNTIYF.

The V gene is TRBV5-1, the J gene TRBJ1-3; the TRBD1 assignment by TCRdb is unverifiable without DNA. The CDR3 consists of 16 residues. Germline values: CDR1 SGHRS, CDR2 YFSETQ. This CDR3 is CASSADRERRGNTIYF.

V is TRBV20-1 and J is TRBJ2-5; the TCRdb call, TRBD1, lacks DNA for checking. The CDR3 spans 18 residues. Germline V gene lookup returns CDR1 DFQATT and CDR2 SNEGSKA (reference sequence). This CDR3 reads CSARKPHPPGWGGETQYF.

This sequence joins TRBV2 and TRBJ2-5. The CDR3 has 13 amino acids. CDR1 is SNHLY, CDR2 FYNNEI, per germline. CDR3 sequence: CASSWLRLETQYF. Looking up the rest from reference TRBV2 and TRBJ2-5 gives the full variable domain: EPEVTQTPSHQVTQMGQEVILRCVPISNHLYFYWYRQILGQKVEFLVSFYNNEISEKSEIFDDQFSVERPDGSNFTLKIRSTKLEDSAMYFCASSWLRLETQYFGPGTRLLVL.

The V call is TRBV20-1, the J call TRBJ1-6; TCRdb lists TRBD1, though no DNA is available to test this call. The CDR3 is made up of 13 amino acids. Germline V CDR1 and CDR2: DFQATT, SNEGSKA (reference sequence). CDR3 protein: CSARDRRASPLHF.

The chain combines TRBV28 with TRBJ1-1; the TRBD1 assignment by TCRdb is unverifiable without DNA. Germline V gene data show CDR1 as MDHEN and CDR2 as SYDVKM. This CDR3 region has 15 residues. CDR3 protein: CASNSPRGMNTEAFF.

The V call is TRBV14, the J call TRBJ2-3; lacking DNA, the TRBD2 call made by TCRdb goes unchecked. The CDR3 is 17 amino acids. The V gene's germline CDR1 is SGHDN and CDR2 FVKESK. CDR3 amino acids: CASSQSGGITSTDTQYF.

The rearrangement links TRBV15 to TRBJ2-5. CDR1 and CDR2 from the germline V gene are LNHNV and YYDKDF (reference sequence). The CDR3 length is 16 residues. The CDR3 is CATSRVGTRVQETQYF.

The chain recombines TRBV11-2 with TRBJ2-7; TCRdb selects TRBD1, and the lack of DNA leaves this call unchecked. The CDR3 is 15 amino acids. The germline V gene has CDR1 SGHAT and CDR2 FQNNGV. The CDR3 loop is CASSSDRAGSYEQYF.

The chain links TRBV6-4 to TRBJ2-1; absent DNA, TCRdb's TRBD1 call cannot be checked. The V gene's germline CDR1 is MRHNA and CDR2 SNTAGT. This CDR3 is built from 13 residues. CDR3 loop: CASSGRGGAEQFF.

This chain connects TRBV18 to TRBJ1-1. Germline V CDR1 and CDR2: KGHSH, LQKENI. The CDR3 is 15 amino acids. This CDR3 is CASSPHVRSDTEAFF.

V is TRBV30 and J is TRBJ1-4; the TRBD1 assignment by TCRdb is unverifiable without DNA. Germline values: CDR1 GTSNPN, CDR2 SVGIG (reference sequence). This CDR3 has 13 residues. The CDR3 region is CAWSETAGTKLFF.

V gene TRBV20-1 combines with J gene TRBJ2-1. The CDR3 runs to 16 residues. The germline V gene encodes CDR1 DFQATT and CDR2 SNEGSKA (reference sequence). The CDR3 protein is CSASTISGGSYNEQFF.

The chain uses TRBV27 and TRBJ2-1. The CDR3 consists of 13 residues. The germline V gene has CDR1 MNHEY and CDR2 SMNVEV (reference sequence). CDR3 sequence: CASSSTPDFEQFF.

The chain combines TRBV5-4 with TRBJ2-3; TCRdb's D call, TRBD2, is unchecked because there is no DNA. The CDR3 extends over 20 amino acids. Germline V gene lookup returns CDR1 SGHNT and CDR2 YYREEE (reference sequence). The CDR3 sequence is CASSLFLLNPTLLRTDTQYF.

The V and J genes are TRBV19 and TRBJ2-5; TCRdb's assignment of TRBD2 cannot be checked, as there is no DNA. Germline V lookup: CDR1 LNHDA, CDR2 SQIVND (reference sequence). The CDR3 length is 15 residues. CDR3 protein: CASGPSGGSWETQYF.

This chain uses TRBV7-2 with TRBJ1-5. CDR1 is SGHTA, CDR2 FQGNSA, per germline. The CDR3 length is 17 residues. Here the CDR3 reads CASSERIATYSNQPQHF. The full variable domain, with the rest looked up from reference TRBV7-2 and TRBJ1-5, is GAGVSQSPSNKVTEKGKDVELRCDPISGHTALYWYRQSLGQGLEFLIYFQGNSAPDKSGLPSDRFSAERTGGSVSTLTIQRTQQEDSAVYLCASSERIATYSNQPQHFGDGTRLSIL.

CDR3 in amino acids: CASSQDAGETQYF. The chain combines TRBV3-1 with TRBJ2-5; TCRdb reports TRBD2, a call that lacks DNA to check it against. The CDR3 totals 13 residues. The germline CDR1 and CDR2 sequences are LGHDT and YNNKEL (reference sequence).

This chain uses TRBV18 with TRBJ2-2. Germline-derived CDR1 and CDR2 are KGHSH and LQKENI. The CDR3 loop spans 11 amino acids. CDR3 region: CASLGTGELFF.

The chain has TRBV15 and TRBJ2-5; the TCRdb call, TRBD2, lacks DNA for checking. This CDR3 comprises 15 residues. The germline gives CDR1 LNHNV, CDR2 YYDKDF (reference sequence). CDR3 amino acids: CATTAGPASELAQYF.

This chain connects TRBV12-3 or TRBV12-4 to TRBJ1-1; TCRdb returns TRBD1, unconfirmable since there is no DNA. The CDR3 is 12 residues long. CDR3 loop: CASSPQGFEAFF.

The chain recombines TRBV2 with TRBJ2-1; TCRdb returns TRBD1, unconfirmable since there is no DNA. The CDR3 consists of 12 residues. Germline values: CDR1 SNHLY, CDR2 FYNNEI. The CDR3: CASRRDSYEQFF.